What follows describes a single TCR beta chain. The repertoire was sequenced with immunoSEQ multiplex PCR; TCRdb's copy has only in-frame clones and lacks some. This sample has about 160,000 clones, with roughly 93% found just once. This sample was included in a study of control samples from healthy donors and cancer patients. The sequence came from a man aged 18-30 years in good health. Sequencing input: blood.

The chain's CDR3 is CASWDTRYEQYF. The CDR3 DNA reads as TGTGCCAGCTGGGACACCAGATACGAGCAGTACTTC. The chain has TRBV27 and TRBJ2-7; TRBD1 is a possible D gene (6 bases). The CDR3 consists of 12 residues. V gave up 8 bases and J gave up 4 bases, with 12 bases separating them. Germline-derived CDR1 and CDR2 are MNHEY and SMNVEV (reference sequence).